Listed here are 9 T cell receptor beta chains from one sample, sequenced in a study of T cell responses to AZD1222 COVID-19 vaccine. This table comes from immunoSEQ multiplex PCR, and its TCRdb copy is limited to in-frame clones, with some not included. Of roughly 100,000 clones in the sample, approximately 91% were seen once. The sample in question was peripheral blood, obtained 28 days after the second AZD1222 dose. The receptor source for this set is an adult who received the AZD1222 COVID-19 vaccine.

CDR3 amino acids: CASSPRTGNEQFF. The DNA of the CDR3 is TGTGCCAGCAGCCCGAGGACAGGGAATGAGCAGTTCTTC. The chain uses TRBV5-4 and TRBJ2-1, with TRBD1 matching 8 bases. V lost 4 bases and J lost 7; bases outside the gene matches: 4. This CDR3 region has 13 residues. Germline V gene lookup returns CDR1 SGHNT and CDR2 YYREEE (reference sequence).

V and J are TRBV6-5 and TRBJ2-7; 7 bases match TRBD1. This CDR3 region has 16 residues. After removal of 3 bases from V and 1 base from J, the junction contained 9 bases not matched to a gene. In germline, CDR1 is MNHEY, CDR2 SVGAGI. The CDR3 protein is CASSYSTGKPSYEQYF. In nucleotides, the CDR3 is TGTGCCAGCAGTTATTCGACAGGGAAACCGTCCTACGAGCAGTACTTC.

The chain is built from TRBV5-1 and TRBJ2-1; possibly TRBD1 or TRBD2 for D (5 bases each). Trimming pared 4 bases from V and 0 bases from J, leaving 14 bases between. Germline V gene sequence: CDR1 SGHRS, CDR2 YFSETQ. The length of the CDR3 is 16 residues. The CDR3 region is CASSITSGSSYNEQFF. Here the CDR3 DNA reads TGCGCCAGCAGCATAACATCAGGGAGCTCCTACAATGAGCAGTTCTTC.

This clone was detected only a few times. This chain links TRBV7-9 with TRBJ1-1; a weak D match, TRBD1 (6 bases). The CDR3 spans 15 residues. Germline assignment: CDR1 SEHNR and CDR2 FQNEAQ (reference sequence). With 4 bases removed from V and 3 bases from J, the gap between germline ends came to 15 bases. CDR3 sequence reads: CASSYRVGRDTEAFF. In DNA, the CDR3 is TGTGCCAGCAGCTACAGGGTTGGCAGGGACACTGAAGCTTTCTTT.

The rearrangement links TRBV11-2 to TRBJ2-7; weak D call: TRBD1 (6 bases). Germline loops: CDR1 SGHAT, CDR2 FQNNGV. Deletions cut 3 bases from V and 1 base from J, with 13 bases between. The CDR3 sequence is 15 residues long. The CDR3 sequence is CASSFFSGTSYEQYF. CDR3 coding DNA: TGTGCCAGCAGCTTTTTTTCAGGGACATCCTACGAGCAGTACTTC.

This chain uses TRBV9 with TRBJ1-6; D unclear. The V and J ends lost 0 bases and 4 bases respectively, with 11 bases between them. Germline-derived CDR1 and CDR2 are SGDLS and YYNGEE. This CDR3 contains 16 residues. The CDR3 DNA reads TGTGCCAGCAGCGTAGGGGTCGGTTCTTATAATTCACCCCTCCACTTT. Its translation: CASSVGVGSYNSPLHF.

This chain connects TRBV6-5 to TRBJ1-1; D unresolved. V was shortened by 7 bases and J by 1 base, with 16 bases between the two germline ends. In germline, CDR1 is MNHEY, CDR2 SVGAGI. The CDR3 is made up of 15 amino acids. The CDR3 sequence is CASTQTPTPNTEAFF. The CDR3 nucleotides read TGTGCCAGCACCCAAACCCCTACACCGAACACTGAAGCTTTCTTT.

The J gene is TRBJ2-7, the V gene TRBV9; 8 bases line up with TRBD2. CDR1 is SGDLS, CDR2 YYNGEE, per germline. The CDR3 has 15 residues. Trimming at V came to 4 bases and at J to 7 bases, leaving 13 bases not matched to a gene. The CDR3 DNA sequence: TGTGCCAGCAGCCCTTCAGCGGGAGAAGCTGGGGAGCAGTACTTC. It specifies CASSPSAGEAGEQYF.

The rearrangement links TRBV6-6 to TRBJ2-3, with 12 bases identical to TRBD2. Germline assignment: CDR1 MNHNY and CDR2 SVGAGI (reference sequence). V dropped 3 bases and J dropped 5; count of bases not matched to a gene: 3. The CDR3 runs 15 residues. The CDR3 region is CASSYPTSGRDTQYF. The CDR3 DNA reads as TGTGCCAGCAGTTATCCGACTAGCGGGAGAGATACGCAGTATTTT.